A single sample is the source of the 30 T cell receptor beta chains below, sequenced in a study of T cell responses to AZD1222 COVID-19 vaccine. Sequencing used immunoSEQ multiplex PCR; TCRdb keeps in-frame clones, though not all of them. Here the sample spans 30,000 to 50,000 clones, roughly 88% being singletons. This specimen consisted of peripheral blood, obtained 28 days after the second dose of the MenACWY control vaccine. The receptor source for this set is an adult who received the MenACWY meningococcal vaccine as a control.

This clone was counted a single time. The V call is TRBV11-3, the J call TRBJ2-1; 8 bases match TRBD1. V was pared by 0 bases and J by 0 bases, with 16 bases of the junction left unmatched. Looked up from germline, CDR1 is SGHNT and CDR2 is YENEEA. CDR3 size: 21 residues. CDR3 loop: CASSLESRGRISLSSYNEQFF. CDR3 nucleotides: TGTGCCAGCAGCTTAGAATCCAGGGGGCGAATAAGTCTTTCCTCCTACAATGAGCAGTTCTTC.

In this sample, this clone turned up once. The CDR3 DNA is TGTGCCAGCAGCAAAAGGGACAATCAGCCCCAGCATTTT. Residues: CASSKRDNQPQHF. This chain joins TRBV12-3 or TRBV12-4 and TRBJ1-5, with D unclear. The CDR3 contains 13 residues. The V gene lost 6 bases and the J gene lost 3 bases, with 9 bases spanning the gap.

This rearrangement joins TRBV9 to TRBJ2-2, with 7 bases identical to TRBD2. CDR3 length equals 14 residues. V lost 7 bases, J lost 4 bases, and 7 bases stayed unmatched. Germline loops: CDR1 SGDLS, CDR2 YYNGEE. The CDR3 here is CASRRGGSTGELFF. Written as DNA, the CDR3 is TGTGCCAGCCGGAGGGGAGGGAGCACCGGGGAGCTGTTTTTT.

The gene calls are TRBV5-1 and TRBJ2-7; TRBD1 aligns across 10 bases. The germline gives CDR1 SGHRS, CDR2 YFSETQ. The CDR3 loop spans 15 amino acids. The V segment lost 5 bases and the J segment 5 bases; nucleotides outside the gene matches: 10. The CDR3 is CASRDPGQGIHEQYF. CDR3 sequence (DNA): TGCGCCAGCAGGGACCCGGGACAGGGGATACACGAGCAGTACTTC.

J is TRBJ2-7 and V is TRBV2, with D possibly being TRBD1 (5 bases). The V and J ends lost 6 bases and 0 bases respectively, with 12 bases between them. From germline, CDR1 is SNHLY and CDR2 FYNNEI. This CDR3 comprises 14 residues. CDR3 amino acids: CASSRVLNSYEQYF. In DNA, the CDR3 is TGTGCCAGCAGCAGGGTCCTGAACTCCTACGAGCAGTACTTC.

V usage is TRBV7-8 and J usage is TRBJ2-7, with a possible D match to TRBD2 (5 bases). The CDR3 has 14 amino acids. Between the trimmed V and J ends, which lost 1 base and 1 base, there was a span of 8 bases. CDR1 and CDR2 from the germline V gene are SGHVS and FQNEAQ. The CDR3 bases are TGTGCCAGCAGCTTAGGGAGGCGTTCCTACGAGCAGTACTTC. Translation: CASSLGRRSYEQYF.

This chain joins TRBV10-1 and TRBJ2-5, with D uncertain. With 6 bases removed from V and 5 bases from J, the gap between germline ends came to 19 bases. The length of the CDR3 is 15 residues. From germline, CDR1 is WNHNN and CDR2 SYGVQD (reference sequence). CDR3 sequence reads: CASSPVVGQWETQYF. The CDR3 DNA sequence: TGCGCCAGCAGCCCAGTCGTCGGGCAGTGGGAGACCCAGTACTTC.

The V gene is TRBV23-1, the J gene TRBJ2-7, with D possibly TRBD2 on 5 matching bases. Being an ORF, TRBV23-1 has a function that is uncertain. Trimming took 8 bases from V and 3 from J, leaving 14 bases between them. The CDR3 consists of 13 residues. Written as DNA, the CDR3 is TGCGCCAGCCATCACGGGGTGGTCTACGAGCAGTACTTC. Translation: CASHHGVVYEQYF.

The chain uses TRBV30 and TRBJ1-2; a possible D gene is TRBD1 (5 bases). The CDR3 consists of 14 residues. The germline V gene has CDR1 GTSNPN and CDR2 SVGIG (reference sequence). V was clipped by 4 bases and J by 2 bases, with 14 bases between them. The CDR3 region is CAWKSGLRNYGYTF. The CDR3 DNA sequence: TGTGCCTGGAAATCGGGACTTAGGAACTATGGCTACACCTTC. Full variable domain (remainder filled in from reference TRBV30 and TRBJ1-2): SQTIHQWPATLVQPVGSPLSLECTVEGTSNPNLYWYRQAAGRGLQLLFYSVGIGQISSEVPQNLSASRPQDRQFILSSKKLLLSDSGFYLCAWKSGLRNYGYTFGSGTRLTVV.

This clone was found once. The chain employs TRBV18 and TRBJ2-2; 10 nucleotides line up with TRBD2. Germline CDR1 is KGHSH and CDR2 is LQKENI. Trimming at V came to 3 bases and at J to 3 bases, leaving 10 bases not matched to a gene. This CDR3 region has 18 residues. CDR3 sequence: CASSPSASGRGYTGELFF. DNA of the CDR3: TGTGCCAGCTCACCGTCCGCTAGCGGGAGAGGGTACACCGGGGAGCTGTTTTTT.

This chain connects TRBV10-3 to TRBJ1-1; D is unclear. V dropped 8 bases and J dropped 0 bases, with 7 bases sitting between them. CDR1 and CDR2 from the germline V gene are ENHRY and SYGVKD. This CDR3 is built from 12 residues. The CDR3 loop reads CAIGTVNTEAFF. In DNA form, the CDR3 reads TGTGCCATCGGTACAGTGAACACTGAAGCTTTCTTT.

Written as DNA, the CDR3 is TGCAGCGTTGACGAGTTTGGCTACACCTTC. Amino acid sequence: CSVDEFGYTF. The chain combines TRBV29-1 with TRBJ1-2; D unclear. Germline CDR1 SQVTM, CDR2 ANQGSEA. V lost 3 bases to trimming and J lost 7 bases, with 6 bases between them. The CDR3 is made up of 10 amino acids.

The rearrangement joins TRBV9 to TRBJ1-4; D remains unclear. V shed 0 bases and J shed 5 bases, with 14 bases lying between them. The germline V gene has CDR1 SGDLS and CDR2 YYNGEE. CDR3 length equals 16 residues. The DNA for the CDR3 is TGTGCCAGCAGCGTAGGACCTGTCGGAGGGAATGAAAAACTGTTTTTT. Translating it yields CASSVGPVGGNEKLFF.

The rearrangement links TRBV5-1 to TRBJ2-7; 9 positions agree with TRBD2. Germline V gene sequence: CDR1 SGHRS, CDR2 YFSETQ. The CDR3 has 16 residues. V shed 0 bases and J 3 bases; nucleotides not matched to a gene: 7. The CDR3 sequence is CASSLAGSGSIYEQYF. In DNA form, the CDR3 reads TGCGCCAGCAGCTTGGCCGGTAGCGGGAGTATCTACGAGCAGTACTTC.

The chain couples TRBV9 to TRBJ2-1; 10 bases map to TRBD2. Germline lookup yields CDR1 SGDLS and CDR2 YYNGEE. This CDR3 region has 16 residues. Germline trimming cut 0 bases from V and 4 bases from J; bases unmatched to any gene: 4. The CDR3 region is CASSVGLAGLYNEQFF. The CDR3 DNA follows: TGTGCCAGCAGCGTAGGACTAGCGGGCCTGTACAATGAGCAGTTCTTC.

J is TRBJ2-1 and V is TRBV28; TRBD2 aligns across 11 bases. The V gene end was trimmed by 2 bases and the J gene end by 7 bases; junction bases not matched to a gene: 16. Germline V gene sequence: CDR1 MDHEN, CDR2 SYDVKM. The CDR3 runs to 19 residues. CDR3 loop: CASSLTRGASGRHVNEQFF. The CDR3 bases are TGTGCCAGCAGTTTAACGAGGGGGGCTAGCGGGAGGCACGTGAATGAGCAGTTCTTC. The full variable domain, completed using reference TRBV28 and TRBJ2-1, is DVKVTQSSRYLVKRTGEKVFLECVQDMDHENMFWYRQDPGLGLRLIYFSYDVKMKEKGDIPEGYSVSREKKERFSLILESASTNQTSMYLCASSLTRGASGRHVNEQFFGPGTRLTVL.

The chain couples TRBV18 to TRBJ2-7; 7 bases are a match to TRBD2. This CDR3 spans 14 amino acids. Trimming cost V 2 bases and J 2 bases; bases outside gene matches: 3. CDR1 and CDR2 from the germline V gene are KGHSH and LQKENI. Here the CDR3 reads CASSPRRGAYEQYF. In nucleotides, the CDR3 is TGTGCCAGCTCACCAAGACGGGGGGCCTACGAGCAGTACTTC. Complete variable domain (other parts from reference TRBV18 and TRBJ2-7): NAGVMQNPRHLVRRRGQEARLRCSPMKGHSHVYWYRQLPEEGLKFMVYLQKENIIDESGMPKERFSAEFPKEGPSILRIQQVVRGDSAAYFCASSPRRGAYEQYFGPGTRLTVT.

The chain carries TRBV27 and TRBJ2-1; TRBD2 agrees at 7 bases. J gave up 8 bases and V 4 bases, and 14 bases lay outside the gene matches. This CDR3 is 16 amino acids long. Looked up from germline, CDR1 is MNHEY and CDR2 is SMNVEV (reference sequence). The CDR3 loop is CASSSELAALRDEQFF. CDR3 DNA: TGTGCCAGCAGTTCAGAGCTAGCGGCTCTAAGGGATGAGCAGTTCTTC.

This clone was counted a single time. V usage is TRBV19 and J usage is TRBJ1-4; TRBD1 matches at 11 bases. J was trimmed by 10 bases and V by 5 bases; bases with no gene match: 6. Germline V lookup: CDR1 LNHDA, CDR2 SQIVND (reference sequence). There are 14 residues in the CDR3. The CDR3 loop is CASSVDRGLGKLFF. In DNA, the CDR3 is TGTGCCAGTAGTGTGGACAGGGGGCTCGGAAAACTGTTTTTT.

CDR3 loop: CASSLAQSGRLAGNNEQFF. The CDR3 nucleotides read TGCGCCAGCAGCTTGGCTCAGTCCGGGAGGCTAGCGGGGAACAATGAGCAGTTCTTC. The chain employs TRBV5-1 and TRBJ2-1; TRBD2 aligns across 9 bases. The CDR3 consists of 19 residues. The germline V gene encodes CDR1 SGHRS and CDR2 YFSETQ. The junction had 15 bases not matched to a gene; V was cut back by 0 bases and J by 5 bases. The variable domain in full, with the rest retrieved from reference TRBV5-1 and TRBJ2-1, is KAGVTQTPRYLIKTRGQQVTLSCSPISGHRSVSWYQQTPGQGLQFLFEYFSETQRNKGNFPGRFSGRQFSNSRSEMNVSTLELGDSALYLCASSLAQSGRLAGNNEQFFGPGTRLTVL.

J is TRBJ2-3 and V is TRBV4-2; 14 bases are a match to TRBD2. After removal of 1 base from V and 4 bases from J, the junction contained 1 base not matched to a gene. The CDR3 extends over 16 amino acids. The germline V gene encodes CDR1 LGHNA and CDR2 YNFKEQ. CDR3 sequence: CASSQGLAGGPDTQYF. In DNA, the CDR3 is TGTGCCAGCAGCCAAGGACTAGCGGGAGGGCCAGATACGCAGTATTTT.

The chain joins TRBV5-4 to TRBJ2-7; TRBD1 agrees at 12 bases. CDR3 size: 16 residues. Per the germline V gene, CDR1 is SGHNT and CDR2 is YYREEE (reference sequence). V lost 2 bases to trimming and J lost 5 bases; unmatched junction nucleotides: 8. CDR3 nucleotide sequence: TGTGCCAGCAGCTTCGAGGGGGACAGGGGGCGTCACGAGCAGTACTTC. Its translation is CASSFEGDRGRHEQYF. Complete variable domain (other parts from reference TRBV5-4 and TRBJ2-7): ETGVTQSPTHLIKTRGQQVTLRCSSQSGHNTVSWYQQALGQGPQFIFQYYREEENGRGNFPPRFSGLQFPNYSSELNVNALELDDSALYLCASSFEGDRGRHEQYFGPGTRLTVT.

V gene TRBV27 combines with J gene TRBJ2-5, with D possibly being TRBD1 (6 bases). The CDR3 runs to 14 residues. Trimming pared 3 bases from V and 8 bases from J, leaving 16 bases between. The germline gives CDR1 MNHEY, CDR2 SMNVEV (reference sequence). The CDR3 loop reads CASSFEGERRTQYF. The DNA of the CDR3 is TGTGCCAGCAGTTTCGAGGGGGAGAGGAGAACCCAGTACTTC.

This clone was recorded once. The V and J genes are TRBV5-1 and TRBJ2-2; D is ambiguous. V lost 7 bases, J lost 4 bases, and 14 bases lay in between. The CDR3 extends over 14 amino acids. Germline V CDR1 and CDR2: SGHRS, YFSETQ. CDR3 DNA: TGCGCCAGCGGTAGCATGAGCGTCACCGGGGAGCTGTTTTTT. This encodes CASGSMSVTGELFF.

The V call is TRBV23-1, the J call TRBJ2-5, with 7 bases aligning to TRBD1. TRBV23-1 is noted as an ORF with a role that remains uncertain. The CDR3 is 13 amino acids. V lost 2 bases and J lost 4; bases outside the gene matches: 1. The CDR3 nucleotides are TGCGCCAGCAGTCAACGGGACAGAGAGACCCAGTACTTC. Translating gives CASSQRDRETQYF.

V and J are TRBV5-1 and TRBJ2-2, with D possibly being TRBD2 (5 bases). Between the trimmed V and J ends, which lost 3 bases and 6 bases, there was a span of 12 bases. CDR3 length: 14 residues. Germline CDR1 SGHRS, CDR2 YFSETQ. The DNA for the CDR3 is TGCGCCAGCAGCTCCCCGTTGAGGGCCGGGGAGCTGTTTTTT. Amino acid sequence: CASSSPLRAGELFF.

This chain links TRBV7-9 with TRBJ2-5; tentative D call: TRBD2 (7 bases). Germline assignment: CDR1 SEHNR and CDR2 FQNEAQ (reference sequence). The germline V and J ends were trimmed by 3 bases and 5 bases, with 13 bases remaining between them. The CDR3 is 14 amino acids. In nucleotides, the CDR3 is TGTGCCAGCAGCTTCAAGGGGGAGGGGGAGACCCAGTACTTC. Its protein is CASSFKGEGETQYF.

The chain recombines TRBV5-5 with TRBJ2-2; 7 bases are shared with TRBD1. V lost 1 base to trimming and J lost 3 bases; unmatched junction nucleotides: 9. Germline CDR1 is SGHKS and CDR2 is YYEKEE (reference sequence). The CDR3 contains 17 residues. The CDR3 loop is CASSLSRVQGDTGELFF. CDR3 DNA sequence: TGTGCCAGCAGCTTGAGCAGGGTCCAGGGGGACACCGGGGAGCTGTTTTTT.

This sequence joins TRBV3-1 (or the pseudogene TRBV3-2) and TRBJ2-7; 9 bases match TRBD2. The CDR3 extends over 14 amino acids. Per the germline V gene, CDR1 is LGHDT and CDR2 is YNNKEL (reference sequence). With V trimmed by 6 bases and J by 2 bases, 5 bases remained unmatched. The CDR3 reads CASRSSGAAYEQYF. CDR3 in DNA: TGTGCCAGCAGATCTAGCGGGGCAGCCTACGAGCAGTACTTC.

The DNA of the CDR3 is TGCGCCAGCAGCCAAGGGGGGACAAGAGCTTTCTTT. Translated: CASSQGGTRAFF. This chain joins TRBV4-1 and TRBJ1-1, with D possibly matching TRBD1 (6 bases). Germline CDR1 reads MGHRA; CDR2 reads YSYEKL. The CDR3 is 12 residues long. V was cut by 1 base and J by 10 bases, with 10 bases left in between.